This TCR beta chain was recovered during a study of siplizumab effects on memory and regulatory T cells. Study-wide points: Siplizumab significantly brought down the alloreactive sequences that trace back to unstimulated CD4+ memory cells.

Sequenced by immunoSEQ multiplex PCR; TCRdb stores in-frame clones only, minus some. The sample has fewer than 120,000 clones, roughly 90% seen once. As to this clone: Its antigen is not identified.

In germline, CDR1 is LNHNV, CDR2 YYDKDF (reference sequence). V shed 2 bases and J shed 1 base, with 9 bases lying between them. The CDR3 extends over 15 amino acids. This chain connects TRBV15 to TRBJ1-5; D is ambiguous. This clonotype was sampled from a human donor in good health. Sequenced input: CD4+ T cells sorted from blood. The DNA of the CDR3 is TGTGCCACCAGCAGAATGCGACCGAGCAATCAGCCCCAGCATTTT. Protein sequence: CATSRMRPSNQPQHF.